This TCR beta chain was profiled in a study of T-cell memory formation after mild COVID-19. Study-wide points: Clonal second-wave expansions that peaked on day 37 had unconfirmed SARS-CoV-2 specificity.

Via MiXCR, TCRdb re-called the 5' RACE reads, giving one row per CDR3 protein. The sample lists about 350,000 distinct CDR3 sequences, about an eighth occurring once. About this clonotype itself: What it binds is unknown.

The CDR3 consists of 13 residues. The ends were cut back, 1 base at V and 5 bases at J, with 8 bases in the middle. Germline CDR1 reads SGHRS; CDR2 reads YFSETQ. Sequencing was done on a sample of PBMCs or a T cell subset sorted from them (not recorded which). The TCR sequence derives from a man younger than 35 who had mild COVID-19 (a few samples of this study predate the infection). Cell type and time point are not known. The chain employs TRBV5-1 and TRBJ2-3; D is ambiguous. The CDR3 loop reads CASSLSGEDTQYF. The CDR3 coding sequence is TGCGCCAGCAGCTTGAGTGGGGAAGATACGCAGTATTTT.